Given below is one TCR beta chain in context. What it binds is not known. RNA transcripts provided the source from which TCR beta CDR3 regions were amplified. Initially, a first-round RT-PCR of the TCR CDR3 employed the HTBI primer set. From the multiplex PCR reads, TCRdb called clonotypes with MiXCR, one entry per CDR3 protein. This table holds a few hundred thousand distinct CDR3 sequences, about 19% found once. This sample is part of a study of T cells in Graves' hyperthyroidism and ophthalmopathy. Study-level results: Ophthalmopathy and stable hyperthyroidism were told apart by a 13 V-J model.

The CDR3 is made up of 19 amino acids. The junction had 11 bases not matched to a gene; V was cut back by 5 bases and J by 2 bases. Germline V gene data show CDR1 as SGHTA and CDR2 as FQGNSA. This sequence originates from a man aged 45 to 65 with Graves' ophthalmopathy. The sample taken for sequencing was blood. V and J are TRBV7-2 and TRBJ2-6; 11 bases fit TRBD2. CDR3 residues: CASSPVTSGRWPGANVLTF. In DNA form, the CDR3 reads TGTGCCAGCAGCCCTGTTACTAGCGGGAGATGGCCTGGGGCCAACGTCCTGACTTTC.